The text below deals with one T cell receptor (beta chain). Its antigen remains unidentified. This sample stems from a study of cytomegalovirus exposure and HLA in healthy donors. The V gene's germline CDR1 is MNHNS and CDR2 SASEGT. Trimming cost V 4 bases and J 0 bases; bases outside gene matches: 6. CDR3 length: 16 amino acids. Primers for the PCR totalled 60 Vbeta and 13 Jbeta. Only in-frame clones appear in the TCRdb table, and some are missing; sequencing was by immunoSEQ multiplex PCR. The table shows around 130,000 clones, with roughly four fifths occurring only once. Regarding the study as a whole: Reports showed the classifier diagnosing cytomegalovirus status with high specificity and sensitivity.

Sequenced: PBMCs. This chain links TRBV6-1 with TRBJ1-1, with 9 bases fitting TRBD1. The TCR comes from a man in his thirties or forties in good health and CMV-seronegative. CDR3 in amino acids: CASSVGTGRMNTEAFF. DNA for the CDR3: TGTGCCAGCAGTGTCGGGACAGGGAGAATGAACACTGAAGCTTTCTTT.